The count of the clone carrying this T cell receptor beta chain is one. The antigen remains unidentified. The data belong to a study of T cell responses to AZD1222 COVID-19 vaccine. Study-wide points: Only five to seven AZD1222 recipients were seropositive at baseline. Donors, mostly white British, included more females; clonal diversity was possibly underestimated. Receipt of two AZD1222 doses was followed by a rise in Spike-specific TCR breadth and depth.

This table comes from immunoSEQ multiplex PCR, and its TCRdb copy is limited to in-frame clones, with some not included. This table has 160,000 or so clones, roughly 90% appearing once. Germline values: CDR1 SGHRS, CDR2 YFSETQ. Trimming removed 2 bases from V and 6 bases from J, with 15 bases in between. The CDR3 covers 15 residues. The rearrangement joins TRBV5-1 to TRBJ1-3; D call uncertain. The sample here was peripheral blood, taken on day 0 of AZD1222 vaccination. This clonotype was sampled from an adult in good health. The CDR3 DNA is TGCGCCAGCAGCTTCGGCGGATTTGGCTTAAACACCATATATTTT. This translates into CASSFGGFGLNTIYF. The variable domain in full, with the rest retrieved from reference TRBV5-1 and TRBJ1-3, is KAGVTQTPRYLIKTRGQQVTLSCSPISGHRSVSWYQQTPGQGLQFLFEYFSETQRNKGNFPGRFSGRQFSNSRSEMNVSTLELGDSALYLCASSFGGFGLNTIYFGEGSWLTVV.